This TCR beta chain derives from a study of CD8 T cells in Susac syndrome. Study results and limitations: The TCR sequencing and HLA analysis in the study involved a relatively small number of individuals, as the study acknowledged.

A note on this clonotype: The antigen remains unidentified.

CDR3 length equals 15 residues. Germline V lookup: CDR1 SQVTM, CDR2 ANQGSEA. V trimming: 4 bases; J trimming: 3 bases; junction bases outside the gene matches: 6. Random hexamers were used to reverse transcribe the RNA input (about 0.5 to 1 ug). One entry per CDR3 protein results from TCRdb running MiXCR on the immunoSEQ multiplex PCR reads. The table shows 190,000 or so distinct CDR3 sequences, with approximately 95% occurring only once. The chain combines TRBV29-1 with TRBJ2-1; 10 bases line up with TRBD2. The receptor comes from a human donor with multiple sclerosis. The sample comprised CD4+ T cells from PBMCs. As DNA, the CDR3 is TGCAGCGTTGTCCCCCTAGCGGGGGTCTACAATGAGCAGTTCTTC. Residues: CSVVPLAGVYNEQFF.